This T cell receptor (beta chain) is from a study of Ad26.COV2.S vaccination and SARS-CoV-2 variants. Study background: Donor got 5x10^10 or 1x10^11 viral particles of Ad26.COV2.S.

TCRdb's copy holds only in-frame clones and misses some; the assay was immunoSEQ multiplex PCR. The table records around 450,000 clones, 80% to 90% of them present only once. The CDR3 consists of 15 residues. Trimming removed 4 bases at V and 2 bases at J, with 14 bases between. Germline CDR1 ENHRY, CDR2 SYGVKD. Treatment given: approximately 18 received Ad26.COV2.S at low or high dose, single or two shots; several received placebo; per-sample allocation not given. Sample collection was performed on day 63 after the first vaccine or placebo injection. The receptor was derived from a person aged 18 to 59 who received the Ad26.COV2.S COVID-19 vaccine or a placebo. The chain couples TRBV10-3 to TRBJ1-2; D not certain. The sample was peripheral blood, taken in a trial of Ad26.COV2.S vaccine versus placebo. The CDR3 here is CAISAGLRRNYGYTF. The CDR3 DNA follows: TGTGCCATCAGTGCTGGCCTTAGGCGAAACTATGGCTACACCTTC.